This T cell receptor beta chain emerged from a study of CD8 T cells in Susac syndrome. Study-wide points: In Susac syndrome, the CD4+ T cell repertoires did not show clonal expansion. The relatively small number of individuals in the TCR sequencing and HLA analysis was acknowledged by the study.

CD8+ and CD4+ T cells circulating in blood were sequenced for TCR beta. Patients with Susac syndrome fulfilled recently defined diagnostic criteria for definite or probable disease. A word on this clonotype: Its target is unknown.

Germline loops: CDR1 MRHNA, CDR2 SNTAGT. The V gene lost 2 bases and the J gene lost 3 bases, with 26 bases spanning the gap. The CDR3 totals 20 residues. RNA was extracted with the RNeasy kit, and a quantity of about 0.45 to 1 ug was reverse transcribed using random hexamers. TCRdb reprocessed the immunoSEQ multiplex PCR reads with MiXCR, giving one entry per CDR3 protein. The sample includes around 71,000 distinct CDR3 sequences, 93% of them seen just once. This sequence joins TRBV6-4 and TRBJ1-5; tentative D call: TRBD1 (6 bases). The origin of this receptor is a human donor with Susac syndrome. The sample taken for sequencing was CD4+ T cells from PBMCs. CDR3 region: CASSDHFGRVSGGYNQPQHF. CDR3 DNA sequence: TGTGCCAGCAGTGACCATTTTGGCAGGGTATCGGGGGGCTACAATCAGCCCCAGCATTTT.